These T cell receptor beta chains were read from a single sample in a study of T cell changes during pregnancy in multiple sclerosis. Produced via immunoSEQ multiplex PCR; TCRdb's table is partial and in-frame only. Among 50,000 to 60,000 clones listed, around 93% were seen once. Sequences were derived from peripheral blood, sampled after pregnancy. The receptors were gathered from a female donor in good health, enrolled as a control in a pregnancy study. The CDR3 runs from the conserved cysteine through the conserved F or W. A D gene is named only where the DNA matches it firmly. A clone size is listed for some rows: how often the clone was seen (once, few, many), or a class if it is expanded.

clone size	V gene	D gene	J gene	CDR3 protein	CDR3 DNA
few	TRBV6-4	TRBD1	TRBJ2-1	CASSENTGTGGLGEQFF	TGTGCCAGCAGTGAAAACACCGGGACAGGGGGCTTGGGTGAGCAGTTCTTC
.	TRBV5-8	TRBD1	TRBJ1-5	CASSYRGSNQPQHF	TGTGCCAGCAGCTACAGGGGGAGCAATCAGCCCCAGCATTTT
.	TRBV7-2	TRBD2	TRBJ2-3	CASTSLAGGPKDTQYF	TGTGCCAGCACCTCACTAGCGGGGGGGCCCAAAGATACGCAGTATTTT
.	TRBV5-1	.	TRBJ2-2	CASSQGLKSNTGELFF	TGCGCCAGCAGCCAGGGACTGAAGTCGAACACCGGGGAGCTGTTTTTT
.	TRBV9	TRBD1	TRBJ2-1	CASSISQGDYEQFF	TGTGCCAGCAGCATTTCCCAGGGGGATTATGAGCAGTTCTTC
.	TRBV7-6	TRBD1	TRBJ2-1	CASSLGTGIYNEQFF	TGTGCCAGCAGCTTAGGGACAGGGATCTACAATGAGCAGTTCTTC
.	TRBV13	TRBD1	TRBJ2-3	CASSGRQGPWFTDTQYF	TGTGCCAGCAGCGGTAGACAGGGGCCGTGGTTTACAGATACGCAGTATTTT
.	TRBV19	TRBD1	TRBJ1-5	CASSPQGGSEPQHF	TGTGCCAGTAGTCCCCAGGGGGGTTCAGAGCCCCAGCATTTT
.	TRBV29-1	.	TRBJ2-7	CSASGSPYEQYF	TGCAGCGCCTCCGGGAGCCCCTACGAGCAGTACTTC
.	TRBV7-2	TRBD1	TRBJ2-2	CASSWTGRDGELFF	TGTGCCAGCAGCTGGACAGGCCGGGACGGGGAGCTGTTTTTT
.	TRBV18	.	TRBJ1-2	CASSPSGLDGYTF	TGTGCCAGCTCACCATCAGGGTTGGATGGCTACACCTTC
.	TRBV5-1	TRBD1	TRBJ1-2	CASSFTGTGEVRGYTF	TGCGCCAGCAGCTTCACCGGGACAGGGGAAGTTCGAGGCTACACCTTC
.	TRBV9	.	TRBJ1-4	CASSVGGRGDEKLFF	TGTGCCAGCAGCGTAGGGGGCAGGGGCGATGAAAAACTGTTTTTT
.	TRBV19	.	TRBJ2-7	CASSQEGYEQYF	TGTGCCAGTTCCCAGGAGGGGTACGAGCAGTACTTC
.	TRBV15	TRBD1	TRBJ1-1	CATRGDRRTEAFF	TGTGCCACCAGGGGGGACAGGCGAACTGAAGCTTTCTTT
.	TRBV19	.	TRBJ2-5	CASSIDRRTQYF	TGTGCCAGTAGTATAGATAGGAGGACCCAGTACTTC
.	TRBV6-5	TRBD1	TRBJ1-2	CASRPTHTGGVGYTF	TGTGCCAGCAGACCTACCCACACAGGGGGCGTTGGCTACACCTTC
.	TRBV11-2	.	TRBJ1-5	CASSLSRGQPQHF	TGTGCCAGCAGCTTATCACGCGGTCAGCCCCAGCATTTT
.	TRBV7-3	TRBD2	TRBJ2-2	CASSPSSSGSRTGELFF	TGTGCCAGCAGCCCCTCTTCTAGCGGGAGTCGGACCGGGGAGCTGTTTTTT
.	TRBV7-2	TRBD1	TRBJ2-7	CASSLGDSRGTYEQYF	TGTGCCAGCAGCTTAGGGGACAGTCGGGGTACCTACGAGCAGTACTTC
.	TRBV18	.	TRBJ2-7	CASSRGDYEQYF	TGTGCCAGCTCCAGGGGTGACTACGAGCAGTACTTC
.	TRBV2	TRBD1	TRBJ1-1	CASSEEGAGTEAFF	TGTGCCAGCAGTGAAGAGGGGGCGGGCACTGAAGCTTTCTTT
.	TRBV5-6	.	TRBJ1-2	CASSLERVYGYTF	TGTGCCAGCAGCTTGGAACGGGTCTATGGCTACACCTTC
.	TRBV18	TRBD1	TRBJ1-1	CASSSGQGAAEAFF	TGTGCCAGCTCATCGGGACAGGGGGCGGCTGAAGCTTTCTTT
.	TRBV25-1	.	TRBJ2-1	CASRGGTLLGNEQFF	TGTGCCTCCCGCGGAGGGACTCTTTTGGGCAATGAGCAGTTCTTC
.	TRBV18	TRBD1	TRBJ1-3	CASLSGQVRPDTIYF	TGTGCCAGCTTATCGGGACAGGTCCGGCCGGACACCATATATTTT
.	TRBV7-2	TRBD1	TRBJ2-3	CASSLATGMGTDTQYF	TGTGCCAGCAGCTTAGCGACAGGGATGGGCACAGATACGCAGTATTTT
.	TRBV10-1	TRBD1	TRBJ2-1	CASRKNRGLNNEQFF	TGCGCCAGCCGGAAAAACAGGGGGCTGAACAATGAGCAGTTCTTC
.	TRBV30	TRBD1	TRBJ1-3	CAWRNQGAGFGNTIYF	TGTGCCTGGAGGAACCAGGGGGCGGGTTTTGGAAACACCATATATTTT
.	TRBV18	.	TRBJ2-1	CASSPGLTNNEQFF	TGTGCCAGCTCACCGGGACTGACAAACAATGAGCAGTTCTTC
.	TRBV6-4	.	TRBJ2-3	CASSDSVEGSDTQYF	TGTGCCAGCAGTGACTCGGTGGAGGGGTCAGATACGCAGTATTTT
.	TRBV2	TRBD1	TRBJ2-1	CASSVDRGNNEQFF	TGTGCCAGCAGTGTGGACAGGGGCAACAATGAGCAGTTCTTC
.	TRBV14	TRBD1	TRBJ1-2	CASSYRGRFYGYTF	TGTGCCAGCAGCTACAGGGGGCGTTTCTATGGCTACACCTTC
.	TRBV4-1	TRBD1	TRBJ2-2	CASSPQGQGNTGELFF	TGCGCCAGCAGCCCCCAAGGACAGGGTAACACCGGGGAGCTGTTTTTT
.	TRBV5-1	TRBD2	TRBJ2-1	CASSLASGSLVEQFF	TGCGCCAGCAGCTTGGCTAGCGGGTCTTTGGTTGAGCAGTTCTTC
few	TRBV9	.	TRBJ2-1	CASSSHRATFSSYNEQFF	TGTGCCAGCAGCTCTCACAGGGCTACCTTTAGCTCCTACAATGAGCAGTTCTTC
once	TRBV4-2	.	TRBJ2-1	CASSQEGYLPGDEQFF	TGTGCCAGCAGCCAAGAGGGTTACCTCCCGGGGGATGAGCAGTTCTTC
.	TRBV10-3	TRBD1	TRBJ2-2	CAISGKGQGANGELFF	TGTGCCATCAGTGGCAAGGGACAGGGGGCGAACGGGGAGCTGTTTTTT
once	TRBV7-9	TRBD1	TRBJ2-2	CASRTGGIGELFF	TGTGCCAGCAGGACAGGGGGTATCGGGGAGCTGTTTTTT
once	TRBV28	.	TRBJ2-7	CASRAGVYEQYF	TGTGCCAGCAGAGCAGGGGTCTACGAGCAGTACTTC
.	TRBV18	.	TRBJ1-4	CASSHRVVTNEKLFF	TGTGCCAGCTCACACAGGGTAGTAACTAATGAAAAACTGTTTTTT
once	TRBV28	.	TRBJ1-2	CASSPHPRVNYGYTF	TGTGCCAGCAGTCCCCACCCTCGGGTTAACTATGGCTACACCTTC
.	TRBV7-2	TRBD1	TRBJ1-1	CASSLGVGQGLIGTEAFF	TGTGCCAGCAGCTTAGGAGTAGGACAGGGGTTGATTGGCACTGAAGCTTTCTTT
.	TRBV10-3	.	TRBJ1-1	CAISEEDGTEAFF	TGTGCCATCAGTGAGGAGGATGGGACTGAAGCTTTCTTT
once	TRBV7-2	TRBD1	TRBJ2-7	CASSQDPGTAYEQYF	TGTGCCAGCAGCCAAGACCCCGGGACAGCATACGAGCAGTACTTC
.	TRBV7-2	TRBD2	TRBJ2-1	CASSPWTSGRSNEQFF	TGTGCCAGCAGCCCTTGGACTAGCGGGAGGTCGAATGAGCAGTTCTTC
.	TRBV6-1	TRBD1	TRBJ1-2	CASSDYGTDHGYTF	TGTGCCAGCAGTGACTATGGGACAGATCATGGCTACACCTTC
large	TRBV4-2	TRBD2	TRBJ2-1	CASSPTSGRGDEQFF	TGTGCCAGCAGCCCAACTAGCGGGAGGGGCGATGAGCAGTTCTTC
.	TRBV25-1	.	TRBJ2-2	CASSEPVAGELFF	TGTGCCAGCAGTGAACCGGTGGCCGGGGAGCTGTTTTTT
.	TRBV9	.	TRBJ2-5	CASSLSGYRETQYF	TGTGCCAGCAGCCTGAGCGGGTACCGAGAGACCCAGTACTTC
.	TRBV5-1	TRBD1	TRBJ1-2	CASSPGTGDYGYTF	TGCGCCAGCAGCCCAGGAACAGGGGACTATGGCTACACCTTC
.	TRBV4-2	.	TRBJ2-2	CASSPDGRGAGELFF	TGTGCCAGCAGCCCCGACGGAAGAGGAGCCGGGGAGCTGTTTTTT
.	TRBV6-1	.	TRBJ1-1	CASKIFSTEAFF	TGTGCCAGCAAGATATTTAGTACTGAAGCTTTCTTT
.	TRBV28	.	TRBJ1-1	CASSPMTGLNTEAFF	TGTGCCAGCAGTCCGATGACAGGCCTGAACACTGAAGCTTTCTTT
.	TRBV19	.	TRBJ1-2	CASSTGRHREGYTF	TGTGCCAGTAGTACAGGCCGCCACAGAGAGGGCTACACCTTC
.	TRBV7-6	.	TRBJ2-3	CASSSAGVQNTDTQYF	TGTGCCAGCAGCTCCGCCGGGGTTCAAAACACAGATACGCAGTATTTT
.	TRBV9	.	TRBJ1-3	CASWRRGNTIYF	TGTGCCAGCTGGAGGAGGGGAAACACCATATATTTT